This passage covers 8 T cell receptor beta chains from one sample sequenced in a study of T cell changes during pregnancy in multiple sclerosis. Clones were sequenced by immunoSEQ multiplex PCR, and TCRdb holds only the in-frame ones, with some missing. The sample carries around 71,000 clones, around nine tenths recorded once. The sample was peripheral blood, taken in the third trimester of pregnancy. The source is a female donor with multiple sclerosis, enrolled in a pregnancy study.

The gene calls are TRBV13 and TRBJ2-2, with D unresolved. CDR3 length equals 14 residues. Germline V gene lookup returns CDR1 PRHDT and CDR2 FYEKMQ (reference sequence). V dropped 3 bases and J dropped 5 bases, with 10 bases sitting between them. DNA of the CDR3: TGTGCCAGCAGCTTTCTAGTTGGGACCGGGGAGCTGTTTTTT. Protein: CASSFLVGTGELFF.

V is TRBV28 and J is TRBJ2-7, with D tentatively TRBD1 (6 bases). The germline V and J ends were trimmed by 6 bases and 0 bases, with 9 bases remaining between them. From germline, CDR1 is MDHEN and CDR2 SYDVKM. CDR3 length: 13 amino acids. CDR3 coding DNA: TGTGCCAGCAGACAGGGAAGCTCCTACGAGCAGTACTTC. Its translation is CASRQGSSYEQYF.

The gene calls are TRBV11-2 and TRBJ2-1; D remains ambiguous. Germline V lookup: CDR1 SGHAT, CDR2 FQNNGV. Trimming took 0 bases from V and 6 from J, leaving 6 bases between them. The CDR3 is made up of 13 amino acids. As DNA, the CDR3 is TGTGCCAGCAGCTTAGATATCCCCAATGAGCAGTTCTTC. It codes for CASSLDIPNEQFF.

The rearrangement uses TRBV2 and TRBJ2-3, with D uncertain. The CDR3 loop spans 16 amino acids. Germline V gene lookup returns CDR1 SNHLY and CDR2 FYNNEI. V was pared by 6 bases and J by 0 bases, with 16 bases between. In nucleotides, the CDR3 is TGTGCCAGCAGGGGCAGGTCGTATCCTAGCACAGATACGCAGTATTTT. Protein sequence: CASRGRSYPSTDTQYF.

This chain uses TRBV19 with TRBJ1-3; 9 bases line up with TRBD1. Germline V gene sequence: CDR1 LNHDA, CDR2 SQIVND (reference sequence). V shed 7 bases and J 2 bases; nucleotides not matched to a gene: 9. This CDR3 spans 16 amino acids. As DNA, the CDR3 is TGTGCCAGTAACCCGGACAGGGGTATGGCTGGAAACACCATATATTTT. Translated, it gives CASNPDRGMAGNTIYF. Drawing the rest from reference TRBV19 and TRBJ1-3, the complete variable domain is DGGITQSPKYLFRKEGQNVTLSCEQNLNHDAMYWYRQDPGQGLRLIYYSQIVNDFQKGDIAEGYSVSREKKESFPLTVTSAQKNPTAFYLCASNPDRGMAGNTIYFGEGSWLTVV.

The genes are TRBV7-9 and TRBJ1-1; 9 bases are shared with TRBD1. The trim removed 6 bases at V and 4 bases at J, leaving 9 bases unmatched. This CDR3 comprises 15 residues. Germline values: CDR1 SEHNR, CDR2 FQNEAQ (reference sequence). In nucleotides, the CDR3 is TGTGCCAGCAGTCGTAACAGGGGGCAGGCCACTGAAGCTTTCTTT. Its translation: CASSRNRGQATEAFF.

J is TRBJ1-1 and V is TRBV10-2; D unresolved. Germline assignment: CDR1 WSHSY and CDR2 SAAADI. This CDR3 spans 12 amino acids. Trimming removed 6 bases from V and 0 bases from J, with 5 bases in between. This CDR3 is CASSRVNTEAFF. The DNA for the CDR3 is TGCGCCAGCAGCCGAGTGAACACTGAAGCTTTCTTT.

This chain links TRBV9 with TRBJ1-3; D gene unclear. Germline V gene data show CDR1 as SGDLS and CDR2 as YYNGEE. V lost 9 bases and J 0 bases, leaving 13 bases between the germline ends. The CDR3 runs 14 residues. Written as DNA, the CDR3 is TGTGCCATACTAGGTGGTATCTCTGGAAACACCATATATTTT. Its protein is CAILGGISGNTIYF. The variable domain in full, with the rest retrieved from reference TRBV9 and TRBJ1-3, is DSGVTQTPKHLITATGQRVTLRCSPRSGDLSVYWYQQSLDQGLQFLIQYYNGEERAKGNILERFSAQQFPDLHSELNLSSLELGDSALYFCAILGGISGNTIYFGEGSWLTVV.